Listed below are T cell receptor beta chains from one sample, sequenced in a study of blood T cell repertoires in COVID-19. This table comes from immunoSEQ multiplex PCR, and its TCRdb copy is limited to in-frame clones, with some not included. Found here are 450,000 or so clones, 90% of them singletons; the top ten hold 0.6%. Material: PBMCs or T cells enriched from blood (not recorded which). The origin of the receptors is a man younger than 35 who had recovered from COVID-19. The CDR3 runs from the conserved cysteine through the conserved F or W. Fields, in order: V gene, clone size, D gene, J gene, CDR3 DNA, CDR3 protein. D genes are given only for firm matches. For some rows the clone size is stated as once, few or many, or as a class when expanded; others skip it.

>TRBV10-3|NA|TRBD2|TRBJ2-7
TGTGCCATCAGTGGCACTAGCGAGCTCGAGCAGTACTTC
CAISGTSELEQYF
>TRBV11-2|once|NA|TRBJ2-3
TGTGCCAGCAGCTTAGAGGGGGCTGGGACAGATACGCAGTATTTT
CASSLEGAGTDTQYF
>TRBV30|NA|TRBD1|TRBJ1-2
TGTGCCTCCACGGGACAGGGGGCGCGGGGCTACACCTTC
CASTGQGARGYTF
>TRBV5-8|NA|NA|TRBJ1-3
TGTGCCAGCAGCCCACGCGGGTCTGGAAACACCATATATTTT
CASSPRGSGNTIYF
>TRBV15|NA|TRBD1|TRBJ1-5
TGTGCCACCAGCACGGGACAGGGTAGCAATCAGCCCCAGCATTTT
CATSTGQGSNQPQHF
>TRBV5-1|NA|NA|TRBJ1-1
TGCGCCAGCAGCTCCCCTGAGAGGACTGAAGCTTTCTTT
CASSSPERTEAFF
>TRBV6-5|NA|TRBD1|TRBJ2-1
TGTGCCAGCAAAACCGGGACAGTTTACAATGAGCAGTTCTTC
CASKTGTVYNEQFF
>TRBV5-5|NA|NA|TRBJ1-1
TGTGCCAGCAGCTTCGGAGTGAGCAGCCTTACAAACACTGAAGCTTTCTTT
CASSFGVSSLTNTEAFF
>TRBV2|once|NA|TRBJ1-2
TGTGCCAGCACCAAAACCCGGGACGGGAGTTATGGCTACACCTTC
CASTKTRDGSYGYTF
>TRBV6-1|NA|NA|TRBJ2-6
TGTGCCAGCAGTGACAGTTACTCTGGGGCCAACGTCCTGACTTTC
CASSDSYSGANVLTF
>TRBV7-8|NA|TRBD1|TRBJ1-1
TGTGCCAGCAGCTTTGGGACAGTTGGCACTGAAGCTTTCTTT
CASSFGTVGTEAFF
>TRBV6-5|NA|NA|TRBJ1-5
TGTGCCACCGGGGGTAATAGCAATCAGCCCCAGCATTTT
CATGGNSNQPQHF
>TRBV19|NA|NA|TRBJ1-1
TGTGCCAGTAGTATCGGGAGCCTCACTGAAGCTTTCTTT
CASSIGSLTEAFF
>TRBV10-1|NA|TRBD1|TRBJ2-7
TGCGCCAGCAGTGAGTATGGACAGGGGTCCTACGAGCAGTACTTC
CASSEYGQGSYEQYF
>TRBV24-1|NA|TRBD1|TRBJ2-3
TGTGCCACCAGTGATCCCAGGGGGCCTGGAGATACGCAGTATTTT
CATSDPRGPGDTQYF
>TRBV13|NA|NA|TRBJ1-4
TGTGCCAGCAGACAAACCCCGGGGGAAAAACTGTTTTTT
CASRQTPGEKLFF
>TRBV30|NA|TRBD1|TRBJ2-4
TGTGCCTGGAGTTGGGCAGGGGGCTTTAGAGCCAAAAACATTCAGTACTTC
CAWSWAGGFRAKNIQYF
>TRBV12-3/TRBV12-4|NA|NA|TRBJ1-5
TGTGCCAGCAGTACAGGGAGCAATCAGCCCCAGCATTTT
CASSTGSNQPQHF
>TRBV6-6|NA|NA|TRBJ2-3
TGTGCCAGCCGGGGGGCCGTGGATACGCAGTATTTT
CASRGAVDTQYF
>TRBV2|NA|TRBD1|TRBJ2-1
TGTGCCAGCGCTCCCCAGACAGGGCATGAGCAGTTCTTC
CASAPQTGHEQFF
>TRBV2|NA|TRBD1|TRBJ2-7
TGTGCCAGCAGTGATGAGACAGGGGTCTACTACGAGCAGCCCTTC
CASSDETGVYYEQPF
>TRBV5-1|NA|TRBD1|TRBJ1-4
TGCGCCAGCAGCCTGGGACAGGGGAATGAAAAACTGTTTTTT
CASSLGQGNEKLFF
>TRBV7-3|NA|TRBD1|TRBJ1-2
TGTGCCAGCAGCTTAGACAGGGAGGTCTATGGCTACACCTTC
CASSLDREVYGYTF
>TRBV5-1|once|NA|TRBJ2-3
TGCGCCACCGGGACTCTTCCTACAGATACGCAGTATTTT
CATGTLPTDTQYF
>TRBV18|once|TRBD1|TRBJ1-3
TGTGCCAGCTCGCCGGGACAGGGTTCGGGAAACACCATATATTTT
CASSPGQGSGNTIYF
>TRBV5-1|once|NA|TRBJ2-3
TGCGCCAGCAGCTTGAAGGGGACAAGGACAGATACGCAGTATTTT
CASSLKGTRTDTQYF
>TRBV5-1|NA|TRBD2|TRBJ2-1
TGCGCCAGCAGTTTTGCCGGGACTAGCGGATACAATGAGCAGTTCTTC
CASSFAGTSGYNEQFF
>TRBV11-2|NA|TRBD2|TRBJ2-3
TGTGCCAGCAGCGCAAGACCTAGCGGTCCAGTCGCAGATACGCAGTATTTT
CASSARPSGPVADTQYF
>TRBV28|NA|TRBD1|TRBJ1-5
TGTGCCAGCAGGGGGACAGTTAGCAATCAGCCCCAGCATTTT
CASRGTVSNQPQHF
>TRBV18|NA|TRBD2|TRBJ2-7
TGTGCCAGCTCGCCCGGGACTAGCGGCTCCTACGAGCAGTACTTC
CASSPGTSGSYEQYF
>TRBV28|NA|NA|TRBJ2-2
TGTGCCAGCAGTTCCCCCTGGGGGAGGACCGGGGAGCTGTTTTTT
CASSSPWGRTGELFF
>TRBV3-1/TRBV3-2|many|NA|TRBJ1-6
TGTGCCAGCAGCCAAGGAACAGCTCATAATTCACCCCTCCACTTT
CASSQGTAHNSPLHF
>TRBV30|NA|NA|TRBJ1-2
TGTGCCTGGAGTGGCAGTCGACACTCATTATGCAGCTACACCTTC
CAWSGSRHSLCSYTF
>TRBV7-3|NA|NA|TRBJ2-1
TGTGCCAGCAGCCCCTCCAGGGACTCCTACAATGAGCAGTTCTTC
CASSPSRDSYNEQFF
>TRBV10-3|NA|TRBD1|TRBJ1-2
TGTGCCATCACGCGCACAGGGGGCTATGGCTACACCTTC
CAITRTGGYGYTF
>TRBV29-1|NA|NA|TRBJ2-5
TGCAGCGTGGAAGTTTCGGGGACCCAGTACTTC
CSVEVSGTQYF
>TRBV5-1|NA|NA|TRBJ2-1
TGCGCCAGCAGCTTGGATCTCCTAGAGAGCTCCTACAATGAGCAGTTCTTC
CASSLDLLESSYNEQFF
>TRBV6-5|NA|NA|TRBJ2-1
TGTGCCAGCAGAAGCCCGACCTACAATGAGCAGTTCTTC
CASRSPTYNEQFF
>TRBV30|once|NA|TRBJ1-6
TGTGCCTTTGGAGCGGGGGCGGGGTACGGATCACCCCTCCACTTT
CAFGAGAGYGSPLHF
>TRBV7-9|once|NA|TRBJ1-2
TGTGCCAGCAGCGATACGGTCTATGGCTACACCTTC
CASSDTVYGYTF
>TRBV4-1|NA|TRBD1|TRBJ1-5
TGCGCCAGCCGCCCTCGGACAGGGAGTCAGCCCCAGCATTTT
CASRPRTGSQPQHF
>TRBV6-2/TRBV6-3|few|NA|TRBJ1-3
TGTGCCAGCAGTTTGGGGGAGGCTGGAAACACCATATATTTT
CASSLGEAGNTIYF
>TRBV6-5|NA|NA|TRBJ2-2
TGTGCCAGCAGTTACTCGGAGCGGGTTACCGGGGAGCTGTTTTTT
CASSYSERVTGELFF
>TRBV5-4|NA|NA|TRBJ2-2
TGTGCCAGCAGCTTGGGGCAGGGAACCCTGAACACCGGGGAGCTGTTTTTT
CASSLGQGTLNTGELFF
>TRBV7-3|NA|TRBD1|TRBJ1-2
TGTGCCAGCAGTTCGGGACAGGGCTATGGCTACACCTTC
CASSSGQGYGYTF
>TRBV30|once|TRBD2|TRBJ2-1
TGTGCCATACCGGGAGCGGGAGGTTATTACAATGAGCAGTTCTTC
CAIPGAGGYYNEQFF
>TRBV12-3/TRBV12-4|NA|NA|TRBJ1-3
TGTGCCAGCAGTTTCCGTCGGGGAAACACCATATATTTT
CASSFRRGNTIYF
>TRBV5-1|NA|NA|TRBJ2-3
TGCGCCAGCAGCTTGGGTCAGGGTCTTACAGATACGCAGTATTTT
CASSLGQGLTDTQYF
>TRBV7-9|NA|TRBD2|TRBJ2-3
TGTGCCAGCAGCTTAGGTAAAGCGGGAGAACGCACAGATACGCAGTATTTT
CASSLGKAGERTDTQYF
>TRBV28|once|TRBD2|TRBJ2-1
TGTGCCAGCAGTCAAACCGGGACTAGCCCCACCAATGAGCAGTTCTTC
CASSQTGTSPTNEQFF
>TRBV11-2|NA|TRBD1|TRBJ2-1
TGTGCCAGCAGCTTGAGCAGGGGGCTGGAGTTCTTC
CASSLSRGLEFF
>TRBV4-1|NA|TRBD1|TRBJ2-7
TGCGCCAGCGGCGACAGGGCTAGTAAGACAAACGAGCAGTACTTC
CASGDRASKTNEQYF
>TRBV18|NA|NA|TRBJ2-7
TGTGCCAGCTCAAGCGGGTTGCAAGAGTACGAGCAGTACTTC
CASSSGLQEYEQYF
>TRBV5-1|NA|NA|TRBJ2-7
TGCGCCAGCAGGCTAGATGCCTACGAGCAGTACTTC
CASRLDAYEQYF
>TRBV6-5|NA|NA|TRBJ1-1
TGTGCCAGCAGTTCCATCTCCAGGGTGAACACTGAAGCTTTCTTT
CASSSISRVNTEAFF
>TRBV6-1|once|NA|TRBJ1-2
TGTGCCAGCAGTGATTTCACGGGGGGAGAGGCCAACGGCTACACCTTC
CASSDFTGGEANGYTF
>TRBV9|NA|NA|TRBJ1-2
TGTGCCAGCATCTCAGAGGGAGGGGATGGCTACACCTTC
CASISEGGDGYTF
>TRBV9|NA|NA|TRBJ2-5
TGTGCCAGCAGCGCGCAGGCGACCCCGCGCCTGGAGACCCAGTACTTC
CASSAQATPRLETQYF
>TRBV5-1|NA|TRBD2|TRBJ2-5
TGCGCCAGCAGCTTGCTAGCGGGATCTCGGGGGCAAGAGACCCAGTACTTC
CASSLLAGSRGQETQYF